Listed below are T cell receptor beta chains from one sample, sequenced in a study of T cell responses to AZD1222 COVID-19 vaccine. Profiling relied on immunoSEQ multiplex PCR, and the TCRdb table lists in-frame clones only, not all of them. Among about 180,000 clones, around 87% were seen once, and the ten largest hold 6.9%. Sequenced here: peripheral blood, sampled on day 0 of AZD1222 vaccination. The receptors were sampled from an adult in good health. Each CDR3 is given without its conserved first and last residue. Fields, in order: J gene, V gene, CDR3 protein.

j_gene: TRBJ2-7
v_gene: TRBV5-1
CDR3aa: ASSFGGPDEQY

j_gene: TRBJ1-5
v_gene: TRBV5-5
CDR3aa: ASIPNRGSDSNQPQH

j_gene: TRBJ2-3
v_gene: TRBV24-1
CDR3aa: ATSDFWGSTDTQY

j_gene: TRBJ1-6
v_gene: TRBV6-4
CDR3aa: ASRDGHNSPLH

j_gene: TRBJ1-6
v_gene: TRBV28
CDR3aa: ASSESQGSYNSPLH

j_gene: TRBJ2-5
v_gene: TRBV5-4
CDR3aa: ASSLVGWDAGNQETQY

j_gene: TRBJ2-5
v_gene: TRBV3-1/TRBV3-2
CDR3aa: ASSPQGAGGRQTQY

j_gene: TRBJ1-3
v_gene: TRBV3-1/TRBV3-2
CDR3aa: ASSPRDRVGNTIY

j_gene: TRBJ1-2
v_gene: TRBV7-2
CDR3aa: ASSPVGYGYT

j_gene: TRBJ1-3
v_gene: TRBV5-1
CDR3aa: ASSSTGVGNTIY

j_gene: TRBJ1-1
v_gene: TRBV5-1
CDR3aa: ASSLNRGGTEAF

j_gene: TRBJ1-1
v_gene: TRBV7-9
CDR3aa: ASSFVEDTEAF

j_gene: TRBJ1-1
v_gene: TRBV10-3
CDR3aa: AITPRGNTEAF

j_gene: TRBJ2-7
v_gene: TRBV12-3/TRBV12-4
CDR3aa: ASSLTTPYEQY

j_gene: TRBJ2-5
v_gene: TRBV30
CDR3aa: AWSGPETQY

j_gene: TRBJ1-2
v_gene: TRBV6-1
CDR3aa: ASSEVRAARANYGYT

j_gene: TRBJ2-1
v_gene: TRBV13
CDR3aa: ASSSPSFNEQF

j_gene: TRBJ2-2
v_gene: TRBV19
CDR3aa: ASSMGQGLFGGELF

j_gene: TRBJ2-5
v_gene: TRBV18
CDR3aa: ASSPSGLAGQETQY

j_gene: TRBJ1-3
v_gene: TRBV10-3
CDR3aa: AATQGADGNTIY

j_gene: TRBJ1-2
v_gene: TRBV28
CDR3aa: ASSQGFYGYT

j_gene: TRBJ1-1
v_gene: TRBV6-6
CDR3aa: ASSYGTGILHTEAF

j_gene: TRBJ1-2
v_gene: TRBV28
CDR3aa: ASSPPTGVENYGYT

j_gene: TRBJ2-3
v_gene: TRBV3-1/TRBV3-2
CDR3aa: ASSLRDVTDTQY

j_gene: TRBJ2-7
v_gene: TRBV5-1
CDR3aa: ASSSDRVTYEQY

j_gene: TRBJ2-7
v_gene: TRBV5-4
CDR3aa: ASSLARDPGYEQY

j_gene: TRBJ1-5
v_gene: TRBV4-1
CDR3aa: ASSQDNQPQH

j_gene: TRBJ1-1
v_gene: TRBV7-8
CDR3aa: ASSLDRTGLPKTEAF

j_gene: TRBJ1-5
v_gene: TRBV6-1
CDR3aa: ASSEVGLSNQPQH

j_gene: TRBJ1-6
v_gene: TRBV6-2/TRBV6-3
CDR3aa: ASSYFGEGYNSPLH

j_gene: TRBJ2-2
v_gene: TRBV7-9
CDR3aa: AIETVANTGELF

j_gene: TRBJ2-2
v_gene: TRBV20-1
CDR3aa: SASSHRGVNTGELF

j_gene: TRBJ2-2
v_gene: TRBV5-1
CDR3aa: ASSQNRESGGELF

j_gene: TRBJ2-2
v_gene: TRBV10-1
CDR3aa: ASGRAGTSGTGELF

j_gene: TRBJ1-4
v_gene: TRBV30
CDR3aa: AWSTGTGGNEKLF

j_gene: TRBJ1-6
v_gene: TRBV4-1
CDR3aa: ASSQDEARRSSYNSPLH

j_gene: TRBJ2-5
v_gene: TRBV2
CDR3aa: ASSSLLAGGNQETQY

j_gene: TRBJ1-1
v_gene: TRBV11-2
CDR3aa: ASSLGYLRNTEAF

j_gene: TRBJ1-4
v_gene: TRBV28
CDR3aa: ASSTSRDRLSLAKLF

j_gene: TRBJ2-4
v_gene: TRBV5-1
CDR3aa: ASSPITSGGTIQY